These 25 T cell receptor beta chains came from one sample sequenced in a study of blood T cell repertoires in COVID-19. The protocol was immunoSEQ multiplex PCR, while the TCRdb copy is restricted to in-frame clones and leaves out a portion. The table includes around 190,000 clones, around 76% detected once. The sample consisted of peripheral blood. These receptors all come from a woman between 50 and 59 years old with active or convalescent COVID-19.

The chain carries TRBV20-1 and TRBJ1-1; D ambiguous. V was shortened by 3 bases and J by 5 bases, with 13 bases between the two germline ends. The germline gives CDR1 DFQATT, CDR2 SNEGSKA (reference sequence). This CDR3 comprises 13 residues. CDR3 DNA: TGCAGTGCTAGTAGAGGGATTCGTACTGAAGCTTTCTTT. Translating it yields CSASRGIRTEAFF.

This CDR3 reads CASSLLTAGGSGSYNEQFF. The CDR3 DNA sequence: TGTGCCAGCAGCTTGCTAACGGCGGGAGGGAGCGGATCCTACAATGAGCAGTTCTTC. The chain links TRBV5-6 to TRBJ2-1; TRBD2 agrees at 9 bases. This CDR3 has 19 residues. J lost 1 base, V lost 1 base, and 12 bases had no gene match. Germline V gives CDR1 SGHDT, CDR2 YYEEEE.

The rearrangement links TRBV11-2 to TRBJ1-5, with 12 bases aligning to TRBD1. Per germline, CDR1 SGHAT and CDR2 FQNNGV. The CDR3 runs to 15 residues. V lost 5 bases and J lost 5; bases outside the gene matches: 4. The CDR3, as DNA: TGTGCCAGCAGCCCGGGACAGGGGGCTGATCAGCCCCAGCATTTT. Its protein is CASSPGQGADQPQHF.

V and J are TRBV3-1 (or the pseudogene TRBV3-2) and TRBJ2-5, with TRBD1 identical over 7 bases. This CDR3 spans 15 amino acids. V was pared by 4 bases and J by 4 bases, with 9 bases of the junction left unmatched. Germline V gene lookup returns CDR1 LGHDT and CDR2 YNNKEL (reference sequence). The CDR3 DNA is TGTGCCAGCAGCCCCCTACAGGGGTTCGGAGAGACCCAGTACTTC. Translating gives CASSPLQGFGETQYF.

This chain uses TRBV29-1 with TRBJ2-2; 11 bases are a match to TRBD1. Germline lookup yields CDR1 SQVTM and CDR2 ANQGSEA. V lost 4 bases and J lost 5; bases outside the gene matches: 6. CDR3 length: 15 residues. The CDR3 loop is CSVVWTGGRTGELFF. The CDR3 DNA reads TGCAGCGTTGTTTGGACAGGGGGCCGGACCGGGGAGCTGTTTTTT.

The rearrangement links TRBV4-1 to TRBJ2-2; D not resolved. Trimming cost V 4 bases and J 1 base, with 13 bases left between them. From germline, CDR1 is MGHRA and CDR2 YSYEKL. The CDR3 spans 16 residues. The CDR3 bases are TGCGCCAGCAGCCCCCAGCCTAGTCTGAACACCGGGGAGCTGTTTTTT. It is translated as CASSPQPSLNTGELFF.

The DNA of the CDR3 is TGTGCCAGCACGGGAGGGACTAGCGGATACAATGAGCAGTTCTTC. This translates into CASTGGTSGYNEQFF. The V and J genes are TRBV11-2 and TRBJ2-1; 11 positions match TRBD2. CDR3 length: 15 amino acids. Unmatched junction bases numbered 6, after V lost 7 bases and J lost 4 bases. Germline V CDR1 and CDR2: SGHAT, FQNNGV.

The rearrangement uses TRBV30 and TRBJ1-2, with D unresolved. The CDR3 has 14 residues. Germline V lookup: CDR1 GTSNPN, CDR2 SVGIG (reference sequence). V was pared by 0 bases and J by 0 bases, with 8 bases between. The CDR3, as DNA: TGTGCCTGGAGTGTCCCGAGAGCTAACTATGGCTACACCTTC. Translation: CAWSVPRANYGYTF.

This clone was seen more than once but under ten times. This chain links TRBV7-6 with TRBJ1-4; D unclear. This CDR3 region has 16 residues. V was trimmed by 5 bases and J by 4 bases, leaving 17 bases between them. Germline V gene lookup returns CDR1 SGHVS and CDR2 FNYEAQ. For the CDR3, the DNA is TGTGCCAGCAGCCTCTTGATGGCAGGCCTTAATGAAAAACTGTTTTTT. Translated, it gives CASSLLMAGLNEKLFF.

The genes are TRBV7-2 and TRBJ2-7; D possibly corresponds to TRBD1 (7 bases). Trimming stripped 5 bases from V and 1 base from J, with 15 bases between. CDR1 SGHTA and CDR2 FQGNSA come from the germline V gene. This CDR3 is 15 amino acids long. CDR3 in DNA: TGTGCCAGCAGCGTCCTTCCAGGGGGGTCCTACGAGCAGTACTTC. Protein product: CASSVLPGGSYEQYF.

This chain uses TRBV9 with TRBJ2-1, with D maybe TRBD2 (5 bases). The germline CDR1 and CDR2 sequences are SGDLS and YYNGEE. CDR3 length: 13 amino acids. V was clipped by 1 base and J by 7 bases, with 9 bases between them. The CDR3 DNA sequence: TGTGCCAGCAGCGTAACGAGGGAAAATGAGCAGTTCTTC. As protein: CASSVTRENEQFF.

The rearrangement uses TRBV5-1 and TRBJ2-3; TRBD1 might be the D (6 bases). The CDR3 extends over 12 amino acids. Trimming shortened V by 4 bases and J by 6 bases, and 9 bases separated the two germline ends. The germline V gene has CDR1 SGHRS and CDR2 YFSETQ. CDR3 coding DNA: TGCGCCAGCAGCCCTAGGGGGGATACGCAGTATTTT. This gives the protein CASSPRGDTQYF. Using reference TRBV5-1 and TRBJ2-3 for the parts outside the CDR3, the full variable domain is KAGVTQTPRYLIKTRGQQVTLSCSPISGHRSVSWYQQTPGQGLQFLFEYFSETQRNKGNFPGRFSGRQFSNSRSEMNVSTLELGDSALYLCASSPRGDTQYFGPGTRLTVL.

This clone was counted once. The rearrangement links TRBV29-1 to TRBJ2-5; a weak D match, TRBD2 (7 bases). This CDR3 has 12 amino acids. Germline loops: CDR1 SQVTM, CDR2 ANQGSEA. V dropped 8 bases and J dropped 1 base, with 11 bases sitting between them. Here the CDR3 DNA reads TGCAGCTTTCGGGGGGCCCAAGAGACCCAGTACTTC. Protein: CSFRGAQETQYF.

This chain uses TRBV5-1 with TRBJ1-2; 10 bases fit TRBD1. CDR3 length: 15 amino acids. Germline CDR1 reads SGHRS; CDR2 reads YFSETQ. V lost 4 bases to trimming and J lost 1 base; unmatched junction nucleotides: 4. CDR3 bases: TGCGCCAGCAGCGGGGGACAGGGGCTTAACTATGGCTACACCTTC. The encoded protein is CASSGGQGLNYGYTF.

This chain uses TRBV19 with TRBJ1-1, with 9 bases that match TRBD1. CDR1 is LNHDA, CDR2 SQIVND, per germline (reference sequence). V dropped 4 bases and J dropped 6; count of bases not matched to a gene: 9. The CDR3 runs 15 residues. CDR3: CASSTPPGQGPEAFF. DNA for the CDR3: TGTGCCAGTAGTACCCCTCCGGGACAGGGACCTGAAGCTTTCTTT. The complete variable domain, with remaining parts taken from reference TRBV19 and TRBJ1-1, reads DGGITQSPKYLFRKEGQNVTLSCEQNLNHDAMYWYRQDPGQGLRLIYYSQIVNDFQKGDIAEGYSVSREKKESFPLTVTSAQKNPTAFYLCASSTPPGQGPEAFFGQGTRLTVV.

The chain recombines TRBV2 with TRBJ2-7; 8 bases align to TRBD1. V lost 2 bases to trimming and J lost 5 bases; unmatched junction nucleotides: 5. In germline, CDR1 is SNHLY, CDR2 FYNNEI. The length of the CDR3 is 14 residues. The CDR3 nucleotides are TGTGCCAGCAGTGAACGGACAGGGAAGGACGAGCAGTACTTC. Translated, it gives CASSERTGKDEQYF.

V and J are TRBV29-1 and TRBJ2-2; 14 bases are a match to TRBD2. With V trimmed by 0 bases and J by 6 bases, 12 bases remained unmatched. Germline V gives CDR1 SQVTM, CDR2 ANQGSEA. This CDR3 spans 19 amino acids. Here the CDR3 reads CSVEDQGTSGRFRPGELFF. The CDR3 nucleotides read TGCAGCGTTGAAGATCAGGGGACTAGCGGGAGATTTCGGCCCGGGGAGCTGTTTTTT.

V usage is TRBV2 and J usage is TRBJ1-4; D is possibly TRBD1 (6 bases). The CDR3 runs 15 residues. Germline CDR1 SNHLY, CDR2 FYNNEI. V lost 4 bases, J lost 4 bases, and 13 bases lay in between. This CDR3 reads CASSGNGQSNEKLFF. CDR3 DNA sequence: TGTGCCAGCAGTGGGAACGGACAGAGTAATGAAAAACTGTTTTTT.

The rearrangement links TRBV7-8 to TRBJ2-5; D possibly corresponds to TRBD1 (5 bases). V lost 5 bases and J lost 5, with 18 bases in between. This CDR3 is built from 15 residues. Germline V gives CDR1 SGHVS, CDR2 FQNEAQ. The CDR3 DNA is TGTGCCAGCAGCCGCTCAGGGCCGTCCGGGGAGACCCAGTACTTC. As protein: CASSRSGPSGETQYF.

The chain is built from TRBV7-3 and TRBJ2-5, with 7 bases identical to TRBD2. V was pared by 5 bases and J by 4 bases, with 4 bases of the junction left unmatched. Per germline, CDR1 SGHTA and CDR2 FQGTGA. This CDR3 region has 13 residues. The CDR3 DNA reads TGTGCCAGCAGCCCGGGACTACGAGAGACCCAGTACTTC. It codes for CASSPGLRETQYF.

The V and J genes are TRBV7-9 and TRBJ2-7, with D unclear. The CDR3 runs to 13 residues. Deletions cut 4 bases from V and 0 bases from J, with 7 bases between. The germline CDR1 and CDR2 sequences are SEHNR and FQNEAQ (reference sequence). CDR3 nucleotide sequence: TGTGCCAGCAGCTACGACATCTCCTACGAGCAGTACTTC. This translates into CASSYDISYEQYF.

This chain connects TRBV29-1 to TRBJ2-1; D call uncertain. Trimming took off 0 bases at V and 0 bases at J, with 18 bases between the two ends. From germline, CDR1 is SQVTM and CDR2 ANQGSEA. CDR3 length equals 18 residues. CDR3 loop: CSVEDLVTSTSSYNEQFF. The CDR3 DNA is TGCAGCGTTGAAGATCTGGTCACCTCAACAAGCTCCTACAATGAGCAGTTCTTC.

V and J are TRBV6-5 and TRBJ1-1; D ambiguous. Germline lookup yields CDR1 MNHEY and CDR2 SVGAGI. V dropped 6 bases and J dropped 0 bases, with 14 bases sitting between them. This CDR3 spans 15 amino acids. CDR3 DNA: TGTGCCAGCAGACTCTGGGCCGCTCTGAACACTGAAGCTTTCTTT. Protein sequence: CASRLWAALNTEAFF.

V and J are TRBV5-5 and TRBJ1-5, with D possibly matching TRBD1 (5 bases). This CDR3 region has 13 residues. Germline V gives CDR1 SGHKS, CDR2 YYEKEE (reference sequence). Trimming left V 1 base short and J 4 bases short, with 6 bases between. In nucleotides, the CDR3 is TGTGCCAGCAGCTTGCAGGGAAATCAGCCCCAGCATTTT. It is translated as CASSLQGNQPQHF. Complete variable domain (other parts from reference TRBV5-5 and TRBJ1-5): DAGVTQSPTHLIKTRGQQVTLRCSPISGHKSVSWYQQVLGQGPQFIFQYYEKEERGRGNFPDRFSARQFPNYSSELNVNALLLGDSALYLCASSLQGNQPQHFGDGTRLSIL.

To note about this clone: The same CDR3 also results from other DNA sequences found in this sample. The chain links TRBV5-1 to TRBJ1-2; D perhaps matches TRBD1 (6 bases). Germline V gene sequence: CDR1 SGHRS, CDR2 YFSETQ. Between the trimmed V and J ends, which lost 1 base and 2 bases, there was a span of 9 bases. This CDR3 is 14 amino acids long. The CDR3 DNA sequence: TGCGCCAGCAGCTTGTCTGGGGGCAACTATGGCTACACCTTC. Translating gives CASSLSGGNYGYTF.